This T cell receptor beta chain stems from a study of CD8 T cells in ankylosing spondylitis. Broader study findings: Among TCR beta sequences, a motif of fewer than 10 highly homologous variants appeared characteristic of ankylosing spondylitis blood. Some of these motif variants have turned up before, in reports on reactive arthritis synovial fluid and blood.

This clonotype came up many times. Its matching antigen is unknown. 5'-RACE, quantitative and with molecular barcodes, yielded the TCR beta libraries. In TCRdb, the 5' RACE reads were re-called with MiXCR into one record per CDR3 protein. The top ten clones hold around 19% of a sample with about 750,000 distinct CDR3 sequences, under 20% of them seen once. Looked up from germline, CDR1 is MNHEY and CDR2 is SMNVEV (reference sequence). V was clipped by 6 bases and J by 2 bases, with 14 bases between them. This CDR3 has 14 residues. What was sequenced was blood, either unsorted or a sorted T cell fraction (not recorded which). The source of this sequence is a male donor with ankylosing spondylitis. The V call is TRBV27, the J call TRBJ2-7; TRBD2 is a possible D gene (6 bases). CDR3 region: CASSPVREPYEQYF. The CDR3 region has the DNA TGTGCCAGCAGCCCAGTACGGGAGCCCTACGAGCAGTACTTC.